A selection of T cell receptor beta chains follows, all from one sample in a study of blood T cell repertoires in COVID-19. Some clones are missing from TCRdb's copy, which holds only in-frame ones; the method was immunoSEQ multiplex PCR. The repertoire holds hundreds of thousands of clones, with less than 90% as singletons. Material for sequencing was peripheral blood. These receptors originate from a woman over 75 with active or convalescent COVID-19. CDR3s include the opening cysteine and the closing phenylalanine or tryptophan. Fields, in order: clone size, D gene, V gene, J gene, CDR3 DNA, CDR3 protein. D genes are given only for firm matches. Rows give clone size only sometimes, using once, few, many, or a class for an expanded clone.

NA	NA	TRBV18	TRBJ1-5	TGTGCCAGCTCATCTACTAATCAGCCCCAGCATTTT	CASSSTNQPQHF
NA	TRBD2	TRBV23-1	TRBJ2-1	TGCGCCAGCCGAACGCCCGGGACTAGCGGCAATGAGCAGTTCTTC	CASRTPGTSGNEQFF
few	TRBD2	TRBV18	TRBJ2-1	TGTGCCACCTCGACTAGCGGGAGGGACAATGAGCAGTTCTTC	CATSTSGRDNEQFF
NA	NA	TRBV6-5	TRBJ1-2	TGTGCCAGCATGGGCGTGGGGGCGCGTGGCTACACCTTC	CASMGVGARGYTF
NA	NA	TRBV18	TRBJ2-2	TGTGCCAGCTCGGCCCAGGACACCGGGGAGCTGTTTTTT	CASSAQDTGELFF
NA	NA	TRBV6-6	TRBJ1-1	TGTGCCAGCAGTAATTACGTTGGACAGCCTGAAGCTTTCTTT	CASSNYVGQPEAFF
NA	TRBD2	TRBV5-1	TRBJ2-1	TGCGCCAGCAGCTCCAACGGACTAGCTTCAGGAAATGAGCAGTTCTTC	CASSSNGLASGNEQFF
NA	TRBD2	TRBV19	TRBJ2-3	TGTGCCAGCAGACTAGCGGGAGGCCCCACAGATACGCAGTATTTT	CASRLAGGPTDTQYF
NA	NA	TRBV7-3	TRBJ2-3	TGTGCCAGCAGCCCGGCAGGGACAGATACGCAGTATTTT	CASSPAGTDTQYF
NA	TRBD1	TRBV7-3	TRBJ2-3	TGTGCCAGCAGTCTCCGGGGACAGAAGCCAGATACGCAGTATTTT	CASSLRGQKPDTQYF
NA	NA	TRBV7-3	TRBJ2-3	TGTGCCAGCAGCTGTAGAGCGGCCCCATCGGAGGATACGCAGTATTTT	CASSCRAAPSEDTQYF
once	TRBD2	TRBV19	TRBJ2-3	TGTGCCAGTAGTCCCCTTCGTAGCGGGCTCACAGATACGCAGTATTTT	CASSPLRSGLTDTQYF
NA	TRBD2	TRBV23-1	TRBJ2-1	TGCGCCAGCAGTCAAACCATACTAGCGGGAGAAGTGGATGAGCAGTTCTTC	CASSQTILAGEVDEQFF
NA	NA	TRBV28	TRBJ1-1	TGTGCCAGCAGTGGTGGGGAGAGCGGGAACACTGAAGCTTTCTTT	CASSGGESGNTEAFF
NA	TRBD1	TRBV7-9	TRBJ1-2	TGTGCCAGCAGCCTCGACAGGGCCTATGGCTACACCTTC	CASSLDRAYGYTF
NA	NA	TRBV6-5	TRBJ1-6	TGTGCCAGCAGGAGGGCAACCTATAATTCACCCCTCCACTTT	CASRRATYNSPLHF
NA	NA	TRBV7-9	TRBJ1-4	TGTGCCAGCAGCTTAGCAGCAGCGGGGGCGAATGAAAAACTGTTTTTT	CASSLAAAGANEKLFF
NA	NA	TRBV16	TRBJ2-7	TGTGCCAGCGGGGGAGGAGGGAACGAGCAGTACTTC	CASGGGGNEQYF
NA	NA	TRBV5-6	TRBJ1-5	TGTGCCAGCAGCTTGGGACAGGTATATCAGCCCCAGCATTTT	CASSLGQVYQPQHF
NA	TRBD1	TRBV19	TRBJ1-5	TGTGCCAGTAGTATTGTCGGCAGGGGGCACCATCAGCCCCAGCATTTT	CASSIVGRGHHQPQHF
NA	NA	TRBV7-9	TRBJ1-4	TGTGCCAGCAGCTTACCCAGGGGTGCAACTAATGAAAAACTGTTTTTT	CASSLPRGATNEKLFF
few	NA	TRBV2	TRBJ2-3	TGTGCCAGCAGGGAAGCGGGTATCGCGGCGGATACGCAGTATTTT	CASREAGIAADTQYF
NA	TRBD2	TRBV7-6	TRBJ2-3	TGTGCCAGCAGCTCCGGGACTAGCGGCCGGTTGGATACGCAGTATTTT	CASSSGTSGRLDTQYF
few	NA	TRBV9	TRBJ2-1	TGTGCCAGCAGCCCCGTGGGGCTGATGGACAATGAGCAGTTCTTC	CASSPVGLMDNEQFF
NA	NA	TRBV28	TRBJ2-5	TGTGCCAGCAGCTCGCCAGGGAACCAAGAGACCCAGTACTTC	CASSSPGNQETQYF
NA	TRBD2	TRBV10-3	TRBJ2-3	TGTGCCATCACGGGCGGGAGTGGGGCAGATACGCAGTATTTT	CAITGGSGADTQYF
NA	TRBD2	TRBV19	TRBJ2-7	TGTGCCAGTAGTAAATTAGCGGGGGGATCCTACGAGCAGTACTTC	CASSKLAGGSYEQYF
NA	TRBD1	TRBV9	TRBJ1-2	TGTGCCAGCAGCGTAGGAGGACAGGGAAACTATGGCTACACCTTC	CASSVGGQGNYGYTF
NA	TRBD1	TRBV28	TRBJ1-2	TGTGCCAGCAGGGACGGGACAGGGGCTTGGGGCTACACCTTC	CASRDGTGAWGYTF